The next 24 T cell receptor beta chains were all read from a single sample in a study of read filtering for tumor transcriptome and immune sequencing. The library was built from about 400 ng RNA with molecular barcoded adaptors for alpha/delta and beta/gamma chains. TCRdb called the reads again in MiXCR, with one record for every CDR3 protein. This sample yields tens of thousands of distinct CDR3 sequences, of which 20% to 25% are seen a single time; 9.5% to 12% belongs to the top ten. The specimen sequenced was a population of CD138-negative cells sorted from bone marrow. These receptor sequences come from a donor at least 40 years old with multiple myeloma.

This clonotype was seen many times. The chain recombines TRBV20-1 with TRBJ1-2; the D is unclear. This CDR3 has 13 residues. Between the trimmed V and J ends, which lost 0 bases and 4 bases, there was a span of 9 bases. Germline V CDR1 and CDR2: DFQATT, SNEGSKA (reference sequence). The CDR3 DNA follows: TGCAGTGCTAGAGATATTGGGGTCTATGGCTACACCTTC. Amino acids: CSARDIGVYGYTF.

J is TRBJ1-3 and V is TRBV5-1; D ambiguous. CDR3 length: 16 residues. V was pared by 0 bases and J by 1 base, with 11 bases between. CDR1 is SGHRS and CDR2 is YFSETQ in the germline V gene. Here the CDR3 DNA reads TGCGCCAGCAGCTTGGATCCAGGAGCTTCTGGAAACACCATATATTTT. It codes for CASSLDPGASGNTIYF.

This clonotype was seen many times. The chain couples TRBV20-1 to TRBJ2-2; 7 nucleotides line up with TRBD2. Germline-derived CDR1 and CDR2 are DFQATT and SNEGSKA (reference sequence). With V trimmed by 5 bases and J by 0 bases, 6 bases remained unmatched. The CDR3 runs to 15 residues. CDR3 protein: CSAFAGVPNTGELFF. CDR3 nucleotides: TGCAGTGCTTTCGCGGGGGTACCGAACACCGGGGAGCTGTTTTTT.

This clonotype was found many times. This chain uses TRBV10-2 with TRBJ1-6; no clear D gene. Per the germline V gene, CDR1 is WSHSY and CDR2 is SAAADI. V dropped 6 bases and J dropped 7 bases, with 7 bases sitting between them. This CDR3 region has 12 residues. CDR3 DNA: TGCGCCAGCAGGAACAGCAATTCACCCCTCCACTTT. Protein: CASRNSNSPLHF.

The chain carries TRBV7-9 and TRBJ1-1; 9 positions agree with TRBD1. V was clipped by 1 base and J by 5 bases; unmatched bases: 5. In germline, CDR1 is SEHNR, CDR2 FQNEAQ (reference sequence). This CDR3 comprises 15 residues. The CDR3 DNA sequence: TGTGCCAGCAGCTTAGGGACAGGGGCGTCGACTGAAGCTTTCTTT. It specifies CASSLGTGASTEAFF. Supplemented by reference TRBV7-9 and TRBJ1-1, the full variable domain reads DTGVSQNPRHKITKRGQNVTFRCDPISEHNRLYWYRQTLGQGPEFLTYFQNEAQLEKSRLLSDRFSAERPKGSFSTLEIQRTEQGDSAMYLCASSLGTGASTEAFFGQGTRLTVV.

This clonotype was counted at least ten times. The rearrangement links TRBV9 to TRBJ2-5, with D uncertain. The CDR3 length is 14 residues. Per the germline V gene, CDR1 is SGDLS and CDR2 is YYNGEE. Trimming pared 4 bases from V and 1 base from J, leaving 11 bases between. The CDR3 DNA reads TGTGCCAGCAGCCCCGGAAGGTCCCAAGAGACCCAGTACTTC. It codes for CASSPGRSQETQYF.

At least ten counts were recorded for this clonotype. The chain uses TRBV11-2 and TRBJ2-1; D perhaps matches TRBD1 (7 bases). CDR1 and CDR2 (germline): SGHAT, FQNNGV. The CDR3 loop spans 16 amino acids. Trimming stripped 5 bases from V and 6 bases from J, with 20 bases between. CDR3 amino acids: CASSPRRDSGFNEQFF. In DNA, the CDR3 is TGTGCCAGCAGCCCGCGGAGGGACAGCGGTTTCAATGAGCAGTTCTTC.

This clonotype was picked up many times. The chain combines TRBV2 with TRBJ1-5; D unclear. Germline V gives CDR1 SNHLY, CDR2 FYNNEI. The CDR3 sequence is 15 residues long. V was trimmed by 5 bases and J by 1 base, leaving 12 bases between them. Here the CDR3 DNA reads TGTGCCAGCAGTCCTAAACGATTCAGCAATCAGCCCCAGCATTTT. Translation gives CASSPKRFSNQPQHF.

This clonotype has just a few counts. V is TRBV6-6 and J is TRBJ2-3, with D possibly TRBD2 on 6 matching bases. The germline V gene encodes CDR1 MNHNY and CDR2 SVGAGI (reference sequence). The CDR3 is 16 residues long. V lost 0 bases, J lost 5 bases, and 15 bases lay in between. The chain's CDR3 is CASSYSRGSGGDTQYF. The CDR3 nucleotides are TGTGCCAGCAGTTACTCGAGAGGGTCCGGGGGAGATACGCAGTATTTT.

V is TRBV19 and J is TRBJ2-1, with D perhaps matching TRBD1 (5 bases). Germline V gives CDR1 LNHDA, CDR2 SQIVND (reference sequence). V lost 3 bases, J lost 3 bases, and 12 bases lay in between. CDR3 length equals 15 residues. The CDR3 DNA follows: TGTGCCAGTAGTATTGGTCAGGGAATCTACAATGAGCAGTTCTTC. It codes for CASSIGQGIYNEQFF.

The V and J genes are TRBV28 and TRBJ2-3; the D is unclear. CDR3 length: 14 amino acids. The V gene's germline CDR1 is MDHEN and CDR2 SYDVKM. Trimming pared 1 base from V and 2 bases from J, leaving 7 bases between. The CDR3 reads CASSLFRATDTQYF. The DNA of the CDR3 is TGTGCCAGCAGTTTATTTCGGGCCACAGATACGCAGTATTTT.

This rearrangement joins TRBV9 to TRBJ2-7; D may correspond to TRBD1 or TRBD2 (5 bases each). CDR1 and CDR2 from the germline V gene are SGDLS and YYNGEE. V gave up 8 bases and J gave up 7 bases, with 13 bases separating them. The CDR3 spans 11 residues. For the CDR3, the DNA is TGTGCCAGTACCGGGACCGGGGAGCAGTACTTC. This gives the protein CASTGTGEQYF.

The table lists this clonotype with many counts. The chain recombines TRBV20-1 with TRBJ2-1; the match to TRBD1 covers 9 bases. V was clipped by 0 bases and J by 4 bases; unmatched bases: 7. The germline V gene encodes CDR1 DFQATT and CDR2 SNEGSKA (reference sequence). This CDR3 has 16 amino acids. The CDR3, as DNA: TGCAGTGCTAGAGATAGACGACAGGGGGGGTACAATGAGCAGTTCTTC. Its translation is CSARDRRQGGYNEQFF.

The chain carries TRBV7-2 and TRBJ2-3, with unresolved D. Trimming left V 1 base short and J 0 bases short, with 8 bases between. The CDR3 runs 15 residues. Germline loops: CDR1 SGHTA, CDR2 FQGNSA. The CDR3 nucleotides are TGTGCCAGCAGCTTAGGATGGTGGAGCACAGATACGCAGTATTTT. Its translation is CASSLGWWSTDTQYF.

This clonotype was seen many times. DNA of the CDR3: TGCGCCAGCAGCACACCCCCGGGGACGGCAGACACTGAAGCTTTCTTT. Encoded protein: CASSTPPGTADTEAFF. The J gene is TRBJ1-1, the V gene TRBV5-1, with TRBD1 as a possible D gene (5 bases). The length of the CDR3 is 16 residues. Trimming shortened V by 4 bases and J by 3 bases, and 19 bases separated the two germline ends. Germline loops: CDR1 SGHRS, CDR2 YFSETQ.

This clonotype has more than one count but fewer than ten. The V call is TRBV28, the J call TRBJ1-1, with TRBD1 identical over 7 bases. Germline CDR1 reads MDHEN; CDR2 reads SYDVKM. The CDR3 is 15 residues long. The ends lost 5 bases at V and 4 bases at J; junction bases unmatched: 10. As DNA, the CDR3 is TGTGCCAGCAGTGCCCCCGGGAAGGGGGCCACTGAAGCTTTCTTT. Translated: CASSAPGKGATEAFF.

Comments on this clonotype: A much bigger clone sits one base away, suggesting this may be a read error. This chain uses TRBV6-5 with TRBJ2-3; TRBD1 matches at 8 bases. Germline V gene data show CDR1 as MNHEY and CDR2 as SVGAGI. The junction had 5 bases not matched to a gene; V was cut back by 8 bases and J by 1 base. CDR3 length equals 14 residues. CDR3: CASDKGQGTDTQYF. The DNA for the CDR3 is TGTGCCAGCGACAAGGGACAGGGCACAGATACGCAGTATTTT.

This clonotype was counted between two and nine times. The chain couples TRBV11-2 to TRBJ2-7; no clear D. Germline CDR1 and CDR2: SGHAT and FQNNGV. The CDR3 loop spans 16 amino acids. V lost 7 bases, J lost 2 bases, and 21 bases lay in between. CDR3 in amino acids: CASNRMVAGATYEQYF. DNA of the CDR3: TGTGCCAGCAACCGGATGGTTGCAGGCGCTACCTACGAGCAGTACTTC.

This clonotype was found many times. The J gene is TRBJ1-2, the V gene TRBV6-1; D possibly corresponds to TRBD1 (5 bases). The V and J ends lost 6 bases and 8 bases respectively, with 25 bases between them. Germline assignment: CDR1 MNHNS and CDR2 SASEGT. The CDR3 spans 16 residues. The CDR3 bases are TGTGCCAGCAGAAGGACATCTTCCGACAGCTTCAAAGGCTACACCTTC. It encodes CASRRTSSDSFKGYTF.

The gene calls are TRBV6-6 and TRBJ1-5; TRBD1 aligns across 8 bases. The germline V gene encodes CDR1 MNHNY and CDR2 SVGAGI (reference sequence). This CDR3 contains 12 residues. CDR3 region: CVATGGSQPQHF. The CDR3 DNA follows: TGTGTCGCCACAGGGGGGTCACAGCCCCAGCATTTT.

This clonotype occurred many times. This chain joins TRBV4-1 and TRBJ2-7; D is unclear. Germline CDR1 and CDR2: MGHRA and YSYEKL. The CDR3 loop spans 14 amino acids. V was cut by 1 base and J by 2 bases, with 9 bases left in between. The CDR3 sequence: CASSQGPITYEQYF. CDR3 DNA: TGCGCCAGCAGCCAAGGTCCTATTACCTACGAGCAGTACTTC.

This clonotype was seen a handful of times. The chain joins TRBV3-1 to TRBJ2-5; a possible D gene is TRBD1 (5 bases). V was pared by 4 bases and J by 5 bases, with 23 bases between. Germline CDR1 LGHDT, CDR2 YNNKEL (reference sequence). The length of the CDR3 is 17 residues. The CDR3 region has the DNA TGTGCCAGCAGCCCTGGTTTGGGGCCTTCTAGTACGGAGACCCAGTACTTC. Amino acids: CASSPGLGPSSTETQYF.

This clonotype was observed a handful of times. The chain carries TRBV15 and TRBJ1-4; D not resolved. Germline V CDR1 and CDR2: LNHNV, YYDKDF (reference sequence). V lost 4 bases and J 3 bases, leaving 6 bases between the germline ends. CDR3 length: 13 amino acids. The CDR3 DNA sequence: TGTGCCACCAGCAAGCAGGCTAATGAAAAACTGTTTTTT. It translates to CATSKQANEKLFF.

About this clonotype itself: A read error may explain this, as a much larger clone is one base away. This CDR3 reads CATSVGSLTTDTQYF. The CDR3 nucleotides read TGTGCCACCAGTGTCGGGAGCCTAACCACAGATACGCAGTATTTT. The V and J genes are TRBV24-1 and TRBJ2-3, with D perhaps matching TRBD2 (6 bases). The CDR3 is 15 residues long. Trimming cost V 5 bases and J 2 bases, with 13 bases left between them. Germline CDR1 reads KGHDR; CDR2 reads SFDVKD.